Listed below are T cell receptor beta chains from one sample, sequenced in a study of graft-versus-host responses after intestinal transplantation. Sequencing used immunoSEQ multiplex PCR; TCRdb keeps in-frame clones, though not all of them. Of 30,000 to 40,000 clones detected, around 94% appear once; the ten largest clones hold about 0.23%. For these TCRs, the target antigens are not known. Sequences were derived from unstimulated CD4+ T cells sorted from spleen or lymph node cells, sampled before transplant. The receptors were gathered from a human donor who was the organ donor for an intestinal transplant. CDR3s include the opening cysteine and the closing phenylalanine or tryptophan. Fields, in order: clone size, V gene, D gene, J gene, CDR3 DNA, CDR3 protein. D genes are given only for firm matches. The size field is filled for only some rows; it gives once, few, many or a size class.

clone size: NA; V gene: TRBV30; D gene: TRBD1; J gene: TRBJ2-7; CDR3 DNA: TGTGCCTGGAGTGCCGGGACAGGGAGAGCCTACGAGCAGTACTTC; CDR3 protein: CAWSAGTGRAYEQYF
clone size: NA; V gene: TRBV30; D gene: NA; J gene: TRBJ1-1; CDR3 DNA: TGTGCCTGGAGTAGGTTAGACAGTTTATTTAGAGACACTGAAGCTTTCTTT; CDR3 protein: CAWSRLDSLFRDTEAFF
clone size: NA; V gene: TRBV30; D gene: NA; J gene: TRBJ1-3; CDR3 DNA: TGTGCCTGGAGTGCCTCTGGAAACACCATATATTTT; CDR3 protein: CAWSASGNTIYF
clone size: NA; V gene: TRBV19; D gene: NA; J gene: TRBJ1-1; CDR3 DNA: TGTGCCAGTAGTTCGAGGACAGTTCCGAACACTGAAGCTTTCTTT; CDR3 protein: CASSSRTVPNTEAFF
clone size: once; V gene: TRBV2; D gene: NA; J gene: TRBJ1-2; CDR3 DNA: TGTGCCAGCGGCCCGGTGGGTAACTATGGCTACACCTTC; CDR3 protein: CASGPVGNYGYTF
clone size: NA; V gene: TRBV4-1; D gene: NA; J gene: TRBJ2-1; CDR3 DNA: TGCGCCAGCAGCCACGCTCTAGGCGGCTCCTCCTACAATGAGCAGTTCTTC; CDR3 protein: CASSHALGGSSYNEQFF
clone size: NA; V gene: TRBV28; D gene: NA; J gene: TRBJ1-5; CDR3 DNA: TGTGCCAGCAGTTTCGGAAATCAGCCCCAGCATTTT; CDR3 protein: CASSFGNQPQHF
clone size: NA; V gene: TRBV28; D gene: TRBD1; J gene: TRBJ1-2; CDR3 DNA: TGTGCCAGCAGTGCCGGGACAGGGAGCTATGGCTACACCTTC; CDR3 protein: CASSAGTGSYGYTF
clone size: NA; V gene: TRBV20-1; D gene: NA; J gene: TRBJ1-2; CDR3 DNA: TGCAGTGCTAGAATGACCTATGGCTACACCTTC; CDR3 protein: CSARMTYGYTF
clone size: NA; V gene: TRBV18; D gene: NA; J gene: TRBJ1-3; CDR3 DNA: TGTGCCAGCTCACCAGGCAGCTCTGGAAACACCATATATTTT; CDR3 protein: CASSPGSSGNTIYF
clone size: NA; V gene: TRBV19; D gene: NA; J gene: TRBJ2-7; CDR3 DNA: TGTGCCAGTAGTATCGGAGGGGGCGAGCAGTACTTC; CDR3 protein: CASSIGGGEQYF
clone size: NA; V gene: TRBV7-9; D gene: TRBD1; J gene: TRBJ2-7; CDR3 DNA: TGTGCCAGCAGCCCCTTAAGACAGGGAAGGACCTACGAGCAGTACTTC; CDR3 protein: CASSPLRQGRTYEQYF
clone size: NA; V gene: TRBV9; D gene: TRBD2; J gene: TRBJ2-1; CDR3 DNA: TGTGCCAGCAGCGTAGAAGCGGGGGCCTACGGTGAGCAGTTCTTC; CDR3 protein: CASSVEAGAYGEQFF
clone size: NA; V gene: TRBV4-3; D gene: TRBD1; J gene: TRBJ1-5; CDR3 DNA: TGCGCCAGCAGCCAAGGACAGGGGAGCAATCAGCCCCAGCATTTT; CDR3 protein: CASSQGQGSNQPQHF
clone size: few; V gene: TRBV19; D gene: NA; J gene: TRBJ1-2; CDR3 DNA: TGTGCCAGTAGTACTAGAGGACCCAGCTATGGCTACACCTTC; CDR3 protein: CASSTRGPSYGYTF
clone size: NA; V gene: TRBV5-6; D gene: NA; J gene: TRBJ2-4; CDR3 DNA: TGTGCCAGCAGCCCCACAGGCGCCCACAAAAACATTCAGTACTTC; CDR3 protein: CASSPTGAHKNIQYF
clone size: NA; V gene: TRBV4-2; D gene: TRBD2; J gene: TRBJ2-3; CDR3 DNA: TGTGCCAGCAGCCAGACCTTAGCGGGGGATCATACAGATACGCAGTATTTT; CDR3 protein: CASSQTLAGDHTDTQYF
clone size: NA; V gene: TRBV5-1; D gene: NA; J gene: TRBJ1-2; CDR3 DNA: TGCGCCAGCAGCCCACAGGGATCCTATGGCTACACCTTC; CDR3 protein: CASSPQGSYGYTF
clone size: NA; V gene: TRBV4-1; D gene: NA; J gene: TRBJ2-5; CDR3 DNA: TGCGCCAGCAGCCAAGTCACCGGGGTCCGGGAGACCCAGTACTTC; CDR3 protein: CASSQVTGVRETQYF
clone size: NA; V gene: TRBV7-9; D gene: TRBD1; J gene: TRBJ1-2; CDR3 DNA: TGTGCCAGCAGCTTATCAAAGGGGGCTCGGTATGGCTACACCTTC; CDR3 protein: CASSLSKGARYGYTF
clone size: NA; V gene: TRBV5-5; D gene: TRBD1; J gene: TRBJ1-2; CDR3 DNA: TGTGCCAGCAGCTTGGCCGGACAGGGGAGGAATGGCTACACCTTC; CDR3 protein: CASSLAGQGRNGYTF
clone size: NA; V gene: TRBV6-5; D gene: NA; J gene: TRBJ2-3; CDR3 DNA: TGTGCCAGCAGTTACTCAGGCGGGGCCACAGATACGCAGTATTTT; CDR3 protein: CASSYSGGATDTQYF
clone size: NA; V gene: TRBV19; D gene: NA; J gene: TRBJ2-7; CDR3 DNA: TGTGCCAGTAGTATAGACGGTTCCTCCTCCGAGCAGTACTTC; CDR3 protein: CASSIDGSSSEQYF
clone size: NA; V gene: TRBV5-4; D gene: TRBD2; J gene: TRBJ2-2; CDR3 DNA: TGTGCCAGCAGGGTCGGGGGGACCGGGCCCACCGGGGAGCTGTTTTTT; CDR3 protein: CASRVGGTGPTGELFF
clone size: once; V gene: TRBV30; D gene: NA; J gene: TRBJ1-3; CDR3 DNA: TGTGCCTGGAGTGTAATAGGGCCACGAGAACACTCTGGAAACACCATATATTTT; CDR3 protein: CAWSVIGPREHSGNTIYF
clone size: NA; V gene: TRBV5-6; D gene: TRBD2; J gene: TRBJ2-1; CDR3 DNA: TGTGCCAGCAGCTTGGCCCTACCACTAGCGGGGGGTCGGCAGTTCTTC; CDR3 protein: CASSLALPLAGGRQFF
clone size: NA; V gene: TRBV19; D gene: NA; J gene: TRBJ2-1; CDR3 DNA: TGTGCCAGTAGTGATCCCGGGCCCTACAATGAGCAGTTCTTC; CDR3 protein: CASSDPGPYNEQFF
clone size: NA; V gene: TRBV19; D gene: NA; J gene: TRBJ1-4; CDR3 DNA: TGTGCCAGTAGTCGAAGCCGGGACCTTAATGAAAAACTGTTTTTT; CDR3 protein: CASSRSRDLNEKLFF
clone size: NA; V gene: TRBV15; D gene: NA; J gene: TRBJ2-7; CDR3 DNA: TGTGCCACCAGCAGAGATCCTAAGCACGAGCAGTACTTC; CDR3 protein: CATSRDPKHEQYF
clone size: NA; V gene: TRBV9; D gene: NA; J gene: TRBJ1-5; CDR3 DNA: TGTGCCAGCAGCGCCCAGGGTGTCGATCAGCCCCAGCATTTT; CDR3 protein: CASSAQGVDQPQHF
clone size: NA; V gene: TRBV19; D gene: NA; J gene: TRBJ2-3; CDR3 DNA: TGTGCCAGTAGTATAGCAGATACGCAGTATTTT; CDR3 protein: CASSIADTQYF
clone size: NA; V gene: TRBV11-3; D gene: NA; J gene: TRBJ2-5; CDR3 DNA: TGTGCCAGCAGCTTAGCGGGGGTGATCCAAGAGACCCAGTACTTC; CDR3 protein: CASSLAGVIQETQYF
clone size: NA; V gene: TRBV11-3; D gene: TRBD1; J gene: TRBJ2-7; CDR3 DNA: TGTGCCAGCAGCTTAGGCCCTCCACAGGGGGGCTACGAGCAGTACTTC; CDR3 protein: CASSLGPPQGGYEQYF
clone size: NA; V gene: TRBV19; D gene: NA; J gene: TRBJ2-5; CDR3 DNA: TGTGCCAGTAGTATTATTACAAGCGGGACCCAGTACTTC; CDR3 protein: CASSIITSGTQYF
clone size: once; V gene: TRBV9; D gene: TRBD2; J gene: TRBJ2-3; CDR3 DNA: TGTGCCAGCAGCGTAGCTAGAGCTAGCGGGGGCAGCACAGATACGCAGTATTTT; CDR3 protein: CASSVARASGGSTDTQYF
clone size: NA; V gene: TRBV11-2; D gene: NA; J gene: TRBJ2-5; CDR3 DNA: TGTGCCAGCAGCCCGGCCGGGATCGCAAAGACCCAGTACTTC; CDR3 protein: CASSPAGIAKTQYF
clone size: NA; V gene: TRBV5-1; D gene: NA; J gene: TRBJ2-7; CDR3 DNA: TGCGCCAGCAGCTTGGTCCCCCCTTCCGACGAGCAGTACTTC; CDR3 protein: CASSLVPPSDEQYF
clone size: NA; V gene: TRBV11-3; D gene: NA; J gene: TRBJ1-2; CDR3 DNA: TGTGCCAGCAGCCCAATCACGGGGGGGTCTGGCTACACCTTC; CDR3 protein: CASSPITGGSGYTF
clone size: NA; V gene: TRBV28; D gene: TRBD1; J gene: TRBJ2-7; CDR3 DNA: TGTGCCAGCAGTCCCGCACTGGGACAGGCTTTCCCCTACGAGCAGTACTTC; CDR3 protein: CASSPALGQAFPYEQYF
clone size: NA; V gene: TRBV19; D gene: NA; J gene: TRBJ2-7; CDR3 DNA: TGTGCCAGTAGTATGGAGGGCCTGAGCTCCTACGAGCAGTACTTC; CDR3 protein: CASSMEGLSSYEQYF
clone size: NA; V gene: TRBV7-2; D gene: NA; J gene: TRBJ2-7; CDR3 DNA: TGTGCCAGCAGCTTAGTCGGCGCCTCCTACGAGCAGTACTTC; CDR3 protein: CASSLVGASYEQYF
clone size: NA; V gene: TRBV2; D gene: NA; J gene: TRBJ1-2; CDR3 DNA: TGTGCCAGCGTGCTGCGTGGCTACACCTTC; CDR3 protein: CASVLRGYTF
clone size: NA; V gene: TRBV5-4; D gene: NA; J gene: TRBJ2-5; CDR3 DNA: TGTGCCAGCAGCTTGGCGACGGGGGAGACCCAGTACTTC; CDR3 protein: CASSLATGETQYF
clone size: NA; V gene: TRBV10-2; D gene: TRBD2; J gene: TRBJ2-2; CDR3 DNA: TGCGCCAGCAGTGAGCCACCGGGACTAGCGGGGGGGCTCTCCGGGGAGCTGTTTTTT; CDR3 protein: CASSEPPGLAGGLSGELFF
clone size: NA; V gene: TRBV18; D gene: NA; J gene: TRBJ1-2; CDR3 DNA: TGTGCCAGCTCTCCCCAGGATCGGCGTGGCTACACCTTC; CDR3 protein: CASSPQDRRGYTF
clone size: NA; V gene: TRBV14; D gene: TRBD1; J gene: TRBJ2-7; CDR3 DNA: TGTGCCAGCAGCCAAGGCCGGACAGGGCGATGGGAGCAGTACTTC; CDR3 protein: CASSQGRTGRWEQYF
clone size: NA; V gene: TRBV2; D gene: TRBD1; J gene: TRBJ2-4; CDR3 DNA: TGTGCCAGCAGCGTCCCCGCGAAGGGGGCGACCAAAAACATTCAGTACTTC; CDR3 protein: CASSVPAKGATKNIQYF
clone size: NA; V gene: TRBV6-6; D gene: NA; J gene: TRBJ2-7; CDR3 DNA: TGTGCCAGCAGGGACAGATCATCCTACGAGCAGTACTTC; CDR3 protein: CASRDRSSYEQYF
clone size: once; V gene: TRBV19; D gene: NA; J gene: TRBJ1-1; CDR3 DNA: TGTGCCAGTAGTATTGTCGCAACGAACACTGAAGCTTTCTTT; CDR3 protein: CASSIVATNTEAFF
clone size: once; V gene: TRBV10-3; D gene: TRBD2; J gene: TRBJ2-1; CDR3 DNA: TGTGCCACCCATAGCGGGGGGGACAATGAGCAGTTCTTC; CDR3 protein: CATHSGGDNEQFF
clone size: NA; V gene: TRBV5-1; D gene: TRBD2; J gene: TRBJ2-1; CDR3 DNA: TGCGCCAGCAGCTTGGCCCCTAGCGGCGCCTTCAATGAGCAGTTCTTC; CDR3 protein: CASSLAPSGAFNEQFF
clone size: NA; V gene: TRBV5-4; D gene: NA; J gene: TRBJ2-7; CDR3 DNA: TGTGCCAGCAGCCGAGGGGGGAGCTGGGTCGAGCAGTACTTC; CDR3 protein: CASSRGGSWVEQYF
clone size: NA; V gene: TRBV11-2; D gene: NA; J gene: TRBJ2-7; CDR3 DNA: TGTGCCAGCAGCCCCTCCTACGAGCAGTACTTC; CDR3 protein: CASSPSYEQYF